The subject of this entry is one TCR beta chain. The sample comes from a study of CD8+CD57+ T cells in acquired aplastic anemia. Both TCR beta VDJ combination and CDR3 sequence profiling were carried out. Genomic DNA was the template for this profiling. Via MiXCR, TCRdb re-called the reads, giving one row per CDR3 protein. The repertoire holds 150,000 to 200,000 distinct CDR3 sequences, 64% seen once, with around 45% in the top ten. There are 15 residues in the CDR3. Germline V gene lookup returns CDR1 SGDLS and CDR2 YYNGEE. The V gene end was trimmed by 8 bases and the J gene end by 0 bases; junction bases not matched to a gene: 11.

The chain couples TRBV9 to TRBJ2-7; TRBD2 matches 7 bases. The specimen was sorted CD4+, CD8+, or CD8+CD57+ T cells (not recorded which) from PBMCs. The sequence derives from a human donor with severe aplastic anemia or a healthy control (not recorded which). CDR3 in DNA: TGTGCCAGTAGTACAGCGGGACTGTCCTCCTACGAGCAGTACTTC. The encoded protein is CASSTAGLSSYEQYF.